The present TCR beta chain was sequenced within a study of vaccination effects on CD4 cells after COVID-19. About the research overall: Either the BNT162b2 or mRNA-1273 vaccine was given to participants in two doses. Whole-study findings and limits: In healthy vaccinees, only 1 of 255 vaccine-induced clones cross-reacted with common cold coronaviruses. In the study, convalescent patients were few, and early post-infection timepoints were absent.

Of note for this clone: No antigen is known for it.

TCRdb keeps only in-frame clones here, not all; method: immunoSEQ multiplex PCR. This table has about 54,000 clones, under 75% appearing once. Per the germline V gene, CDR1 is MDHEN and CDR2 is SYDVKM. CDR3 length: 13 amino acids. V gave up 3 bases and J gave up 6 bases, with 9 bases separating them. Sequencing was preceded by expansion of antigen-specific CD4+ T cells with viral peptide pools in the ViraFEST assay. Having been cultured for around nine days, the cells underwent CD4+ T cell isolation. Each vaccine recipient was nucleocapsid antibody negative and had no prior SARS-CoV-2 infection. Peptides at about 10 ug/ml and IL-2 at 10 IU/ml were added to roughly 2 million PBMC per well.

The sequence was collected from a human donor who received a COVID-19 vaccine. Sequenced material: CD4+ T cells from PBMCs cultured with SARS-CoV-2 spike peptides, taken before COVID-19 vaccination. This chain uses TRBV28 with TRBJ2-1; the D gene could be TRBD1 or TRBD2 (5 bases each). The CDR3 DNA is TGTGCCAGCAGTTTGGGACGGATCAATGAGCAGTTCTTC. This encodes CASSLGRINEQFF.